The 26 T cell receptor beta chains below come from one sample, sequenced in a study of T cells in Graves' hyperthyroidism and ophthalmopathy. RNA transcripts provided the source from which TCR beta CDR3 regions were amplified. The HTBI primer set was used in a first-round RT-PCR of the TCR CDR3. TCRdb used MiXCR to reprocess the multiplex PCR reads, holding one entry per CDR3 protein. The sample lists a few hundred thousand distinct CDR3 sequences; more than 15% were seen once. Sequenced: blood. These TCRs come from a woman between 18 and 30 years old with Graves' hyperthyroidism.

Regarding this clonotype: A read error may be the cause here, since a much bigger clone is one base away. V and J are TRBV29-1 and TRBJ1-1; no firm D call. V lost 2 bases and J 9 bases, leaving 7 bases between the germline ends. Germline loops: CDR1 SQVTM, CDR2 ANQGSEA. This CDR3 is built from 10 residues. CDR3 loop: CSVEFWKAFF. CDR3 nucleotides: TGCAGCGTTGAATTCTGGAAAGCTTTCTTT.

The chain joins TRBV20-1 to TRBJ1-6; a weak D match, TRBD1 (5 bases). From germline, CDR1 is DFQATT and CDR2 SNEGSKA (reference sequence). The CDR3 length is 16 residues. V lost 6 bases, J lost 10 bases, and 25 bases lay in between. The CDR3 protein is CSATAGTREGRSPLHF. As DNA, the CDR3 is TGCAGTGCCACGGCGGGGACTCGGGAGGGGCGCTCACCCCTCCACTTT.

The chain combines TRBV4-1 with TRBJ1-2; D possibly corresponds to TRBD1 (5 bases). CDR3 length: 13 residues. The V gene's germline CDR1 is MGHRA and CDR2 YSYEKL. Trimming took 0 bases from V and 7 from J, leaving 9 bases between them. The CDR3 DNA reads as TGCGCCAGCAGCCAAGATTCAGGGATTGGCTACACCTTC. Amino acids: CASSQDSGIGYTF.

This clonotype was counted a single time. The J gene is TRBJ1-3, the V gene TRBV12-3 or TRBV12-4; 9 nucleotides match TRBD1. Trimming removed 6 bases from V and 4 bases from J; junction bases left unmatched: 7. CDR3 length equals 15 residues. DNA for the CDR3: TGTGCCAGCAGACCTGGGACAGGGAGCGGAAACACCATATATTTT. Residues: CASRPGTGSGNTIYF.

The chain links TRBV6-1 to TRBJ2-7; 7 bases align to TRBD2. The CDR3 has 14 amino acids. V lost 6 bases to trimming and J lost 0 bases; unmatched junction nucleotides: 5. The germline V gene encodes CDR1 MNHNS and CDR2 SASEGT. The CDR3 DNA is TGTGCCAGCAGCCGGGAGCGGGGCTCCTACGAGCAGTACTTC. It yields the protein CASSRERGSYEQYF.

This clonotype appeared many times. The chain couples TRBV27 to TRBJ1-1; 9 nucleotides line up with TRBD1. This CDR3 region has 16 residues. Germline V gives CDR1 MNHEY, CDR2 SMNVEV (reference sequence). V was pared by 4 bases and J by 6 bases, with 12 bases of the junction left unmatched. The CDR3 nucleotides read TGTGCCAGCAGTTCCCACCGGGACAGGGAGGACGCTGAAGCTTTCTTT. Translation: CASSSHRDREDAEAFF.

The chain links TRBV30 to TRBJ1-5; possible D gene TRBD1, 6 bases. Germline V gene lookup returns CDR1 GTSNPN and CDR2 SVGIG (reference sequence). Trimming removed 3 bases from V and 5 bases from J, with 8 bases in between. The CDR3 runs to 12 residues. The CDR3 is CAWSPGDQPQHF. The CDR3 DNA follows: TGTGCCTGGAGCCCAGGGGATCAGCCCCAGCATTTT. The full variable domain, in which reference TRBV30 and TRBJ1-5 provide the parts outside the CDR3, is SQTIHQWPATLVQPVGSPLSLECTVEGTSNPNLYWYRQAAGRGLQLLFYSVGIGQISSEVPQNLSASRPQDRQFILSSKKLLLSDSGFYLCAWSPGDQPQHFGDGTRLSIL.

Only a few counts were recorded for this clonotype. A single base separates this from a much larger clone, so it may be a read error. The chain is built from TRBV12-5 and TRBJ2-1; 7 bases agree with TRBD2. CDR1 and CDR2 from the germline V gene are LGHNT and FRNRAP. This CDR3 region has 15 residues. V lost 2 bases to trimming and J lost 4 bases; unmatched junction nucleotides: 5. CDR3 DNA: TGTGCTAGTGGTTTGCCCCTAGCGGAGTACAATGAGCAGTTCTTC. Residues: CASGLPLAEYNEQFF.

This clonotype was detected many times. The V gene is TRBV7-9, the J gene TRBJ1-2; 10 bases map to TRBD1. J gave up 6 bases and V 1 base, and 2 bases lay outside the gene matches. The CDR3 is 14 residues long. CDR1 and CDR2 from the germline V gene are SEHNR and FQNEAQ (reference sequence). The CDR3 DNA reads TGTGCCAGCAGCTTAGGGGACAGGGGTGATGGCTACACCTTC. Protein: CASSLGDRGDGYTF. Full variable domain (remainder filled in from reference TRBV7-9 and TRBJ1-2): DTGVSQNPRHKITKRGQNVTFRCDPISEHNRLYWYRQTLGQGPEFLTYFQNEAQLEKSRLLSDRFSAERPKGSFSTLEIQRTEQGDSAMYLCASSLGDRGDGYTFGSGTRLTVV.

This clonotype was detected only a few times. The chain is built from TRBV9 and TRBJ2-2; unclear D gene. The V gene's germline CDR1 is SGDLS and CDR2 YYNGEE. The CDR3 has 15 amino acids. Trimming shortened V by 0 bases and J by 1 base, and 7 bases separated the two germline ends. This CDR3 reads CASSVGGLNTGELFF. CDR3 DNA sequence: TGTGCCAGCAGCGTAGGTGGGTTGAACACCGGGGAGCTGTTTTTT.

The table lists this clonotype with many counts. The genes are TRBV5-1 and TRBJ1-1, with unresolved D. V was trimmed by 0 bases and J by 10 bases, leaving 16 bases between them. Germline CDR1 and CDR2: SGHRS and YFSETQ. The CDR3 has 14 residues. CDR3 coding DNA: TGCGCCAGCAGCTTGGCTGGAAACCCGGGTTCAGCTTTCTTT. Translated, it gives CASSLAGNPGSAFF.

This chain connects TRBV20-1 to TRBJ2-1; TRBD2 agrees at 10 bases. After removal of 1 base from V and 9 bases from J, the junction contained 9 bases not matched to a gene. CDR1 DFQATT and CDR2 SNEGSKA come from the germline V gene (reference sequence). The CDR3 is 15 residues long. The CDR3 nucleotides read TGCAGTGCTAGAGCCGGGACTAGCGTAAGTGGTGAGCAGTTCTTC. The encoded protein is CSARAGTSVSGEQFF.

The table lists this clonotype with many counts. The chain links TRBV20-1 to TRBJ2-7; 10 bases match TRBD2. Losses at the gene ends were 4 bases for V and 3 bases for J; bases not matched to a gene: 0. CDR3 length equals 12 residues. Germline V lookup: CDR1 DFQATT, CDR2 SNEGSKA (reference sequence). The DNA for the CDR3 is TGCAGTGCTACTAGCGGGAGCTACGAGCAGTACTTC. Protein sequence: CSATSGSYEQYF.

This clonotype was counted at least ten times. The chain has TRBV30 and TRBJ1-1; D gene ambiguous. Per germline, CDR1 GTSNPN and CDR2 SVGIG (reference sequence). Trimming removed 2 bases from V and 4 bases from J, with 11 bases in between. The CDR3 is made up of 13 amino acids. The CDR3 DNA sequence: TGTGCCTGGAGTAAGGGTTCGCGCACTGAAGCTTTCTTT. As protein: CAWSKGSRTEAFF.

In its sample, this clonotype was seen many times. The rearrangement uses TRBV13 and TRBJ2-2, with 13 bases that match TRBD2. The CDR3 has 18 amino acids. Germline-derived CDR1 and CDR2 are PRHDT and FYEKMQ (reference sequence). V was pared by 0 bases and J by 4 bases, with 5 bases of the junction left unmatched. This CDR3 reads CASSLGGLAGVGTGELFF. CDR3 in DNA: TGTGCCAGCAGCTTAGGAGGACTAGCGGGAGTCGGCACCGGGGAGCTGTTTTTT. The whole variable domain, filled in from reference TRBV13 and TRBJ2-2, reads AAGVIQSPRHLIKEKRETATLKCYPIPRHDTVYWYQQGPGQDPQFLISFYEKMQSDKGSIPDRFSAQQFSDYHSELNMSSLELGDSALYFCASSLGGLAGVGTGELFFGEGSRLTVL.

As regards this clonotype: An end of the junction does not agree with germline; a read error may underlie this. The J gene is TRBJ2-3, the V gene TRBV7-3; D is unresolved. This CDR3 has 12 residues. Germline-derived CDR1 and CDR2 are SGHTA and FQGTGA. This CDR3 is CAGSSPGDTQYF. The CDR3 nucleotides are TGTGCCGGCAGCTCGCCCGGGGATACGCAGTATTTT.

This clonotype was recorded many times. The chain carries TRBV27 and TRBJ1-5; weak D call: TRBD1 (5 bases). The CDR3 has 15 amino acids. Trimming left V 3 bases short and J 3 bases short, with 12 bases between. CDR1 is MNHEY and CDR2 is SMNVEV in the germline V gene (reference sequence). The CDR3: CASSLGGHLNQPQHF. The CDR3, as DNA: TGTGCCAGCAGTTTGGGAGGACACCTCAATCAGCCCCAGCATTTT.

This clonotype turned up a few times. A much more abundant neighbour one base away suggests this may be a read error. The chain recombines TRBV27 with TRBJ1-2; D call uncertain. The CDR3 has 13 residues. CDR1 and CDR2 (germline): MNHEY, SMNVEV (reference sequence). CDR3: CASSLSFNHGYTF. In DNA form, the CDR3 reads TGTGCCAGCAGTTTATCCTTTAACCATGGCTACACCTTC.

This clonotype was seen many times. The chain carries TRBV27 and TRBJ2-1; 14 bases line up with TRBD2. Looked up from germline, CDR1 is MNHEY and CDR2 is SMNVEV (reference sequence). The V and J ends lost 4 bases and 0 bases, in that order; junction bases with no gene match: 11. CDR3 size: 20 residues. The CDR3 nucleotides read TGTGCCAGCAGTTCGACTAGCGGGAGGGGGGCGACAAGCTCCTACAATGAGCAGTTCTTC. Amino acids: CASSSTSGRGATSSYNEQFF.

There are many counts of this clonotype. This chain uses TRBV18 with TRBJ1-4; TRBD1 is a possible D gene (6 bases). The CDR3 consists of 15 residues. Germline V lookup: CDR1 KGHSH, CDR2 LQKENI. Trimming removed 0 bases at V and 6 bases at J, with 11 bases between. CDR3: CASSPPWSGDEKLFF. The CDR3 nucleotides read TGTGCCAGCTCACCACCGTGGTCAGGGGATGAAAAACTGTTTTTT.

This clonotype was observed many times. This chain uses TRBV10-3 with TRBJ1-5; 9 bases align to TRBD1. J gave up 5 bases and V 3 bases, and 2 bases lay outside the gene matches. The CDR3 is made up of 14 amino acids. Germline loops: CDR1 ENHRY, CDR2 SYGVKD. As DNA, the CDR3 is TGTGCCATCAGTGATGGGACAGGGCATCAGCCCCAGCATTTT. Encoded protein: CAISDGTGHQPQHF.

J is TRBJ2-7 and V is TRBV24-1; the D gene is possibly TRBD1 (5 bases). The CDR3 has 17 residues. Trimming shortened V by 1 base and J by 2 bases, and 17 bases separated the two germline ends. Germline V CDR1 and CDR2: KGHDR, SFDVKD. Written as DNA, the CDR3 is TGTGCCACCAGTGATTTACGCGACAGTCGAGGCCCCTACGAGCAGTACTTC. Protein product: CATSDLRDSRGPYEQYF.

This clonotype was seen at least ten times. This chain uses TRBV28 with TRBJ2-1; 9 bases align to TRBD1. Per the germline V gene, CDR1 is MDHEN and CDR2 is SYDVKM. The length of the CDR3 is 16 residues. The V gene end was trimmed by 5 bases and the J gene end by 7 bases; junction bases not matched to a gene: 12. In nucleotides, the CDR3 is TGTGCCAGCAGTCCCCCCGGGACAGGGATCCCTAATGAGCAGTTCTTC. The encoded protein is CASSPPGTGIPNEQFF.

This clonotype was found many times. The CDR3 reads CAWDKQGTRSYSYNEQFF. CDR3 nucleotide sequence: TGTGCCTGGGATAAACAAGGGACACGGTCTTACTCCTACAATGAGCAGTTCTTC. The rearrangement uses TRBV30 and TRBJ2-1; D is perhaps TRBD1 (6 bases). Looked up from germline, CDR1 is GTSNPN and CDR2 is SVGIG (reference sequence). V shed 5 bases and J shed 0 bases, with 23 bases lying between them. The CDR3 loop spans 18 amino acids. The whole variable domain, filled in from reference TRBV30 and TRBJ2-1, reads SQTIHQWPATLVQPVGSPLSLECTVEGTSNPNLYWYRQAAGRGLQLLFYSVGIGQISSEVPQNLSASRPQDRQFILSSKKLLLSDSGFYLCAWDKQGTRSYSYNEQFFGPGTRLTVL.

This clonotype was counted many times. This chain uses TRBV5-1 with TRBJ2-3; 11 nucleotides align to TRBD2. The J segment lost 2 bases and the V segment lost 0 bases, leaving 5 bases of the junction unmatched. This CDR3 contains 17 residues. CDR1 SGHRS and CDR2 YFSETQ come from the germline V gene. CDR3: CASSLGLAGSFTDTQYF. The CDR3 DNA reads as TGCGCCAGCAGCTTGGGACTAGCGGGGAGCTTCACAGATACGCAGTATTTT.

The J gene is TRBJ1-4, the V gene TRBV27; D is uncertain. This CDR3 has 14 amino acids. Per germline, CDR1 MNHEY and CDR2 SMNVEV (reference sequence). The CDR3 DNA follows: TGTGCTAGCGGTTTAGGAGGGATTCAAGAAAAACTGTTTTTT. It is translated as CASGLGGIQEKLFF.